Listed here is a single TCR beta chain. This sample was taken from a study of Graves' ophthalmopathy and Graves' hyperthyroidism. RNA transcripts provided the template for amplifying TCR beta CDR3 regions. An initial RT-PCR round employing HTBI primers preceded a second-round multiplex PCR. TCRdb processed the multiplex PCR reads anew with MiXCR; each CDR3 protein has one entry. The table includes around 590,000 distinct CDR3 sequences, roughly 39% detected once. V lost 0 bases and J lost 5, with 18 bases in between. CDR3 size: 16 residues. The germline V gene encodes CDR1 SGHDT and CDR2 YYEEEE. The sequencing sample was made of peripheral blood or thyroid tissue (not recorded which). The sequence was obtained from an adult man with Graves' hyperthyroidism. The rearrangement joins TRBV5-6 to TRBJ2-7; D is possibly TRBD1 or TRBD2 (5 bases each). DNA for the CDR3: TGTGCCAGCAGCTTGGCCGGGGACGGCAGGGTACACGAGCAGTACTTC. This gives the protein CASSLAGDGRVHEQYF.